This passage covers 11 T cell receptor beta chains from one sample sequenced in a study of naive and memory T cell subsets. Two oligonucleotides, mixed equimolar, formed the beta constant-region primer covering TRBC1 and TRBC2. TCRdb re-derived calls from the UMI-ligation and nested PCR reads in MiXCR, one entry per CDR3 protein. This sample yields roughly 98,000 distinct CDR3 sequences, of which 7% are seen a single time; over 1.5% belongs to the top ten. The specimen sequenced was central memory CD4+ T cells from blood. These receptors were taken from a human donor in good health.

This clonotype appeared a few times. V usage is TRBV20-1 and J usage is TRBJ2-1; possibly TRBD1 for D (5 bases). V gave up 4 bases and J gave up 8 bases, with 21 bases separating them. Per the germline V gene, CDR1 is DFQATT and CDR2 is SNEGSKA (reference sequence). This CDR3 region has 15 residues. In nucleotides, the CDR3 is TGCAGTGCTAAGTCAGCACGGACACCATCCCATGAGCAGTTCTTC. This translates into CSAKSARTPSHEQFF.

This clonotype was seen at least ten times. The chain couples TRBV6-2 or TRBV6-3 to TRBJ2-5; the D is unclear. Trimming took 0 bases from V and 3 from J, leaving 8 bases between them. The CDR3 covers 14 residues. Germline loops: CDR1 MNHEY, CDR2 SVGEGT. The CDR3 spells CASSYSTSKETQYF. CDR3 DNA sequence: TGTGCCAGCAGTTACTCGACTTCAAAAGAGACCCAGTACTTC.

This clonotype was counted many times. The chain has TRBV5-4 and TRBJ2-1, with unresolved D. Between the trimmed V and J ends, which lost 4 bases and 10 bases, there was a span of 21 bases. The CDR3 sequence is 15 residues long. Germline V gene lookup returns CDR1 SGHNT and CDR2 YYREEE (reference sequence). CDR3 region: CASSLEGSSTREQFF. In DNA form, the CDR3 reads TGTGCCAGCAGCCTCGAAGGGTCTTCTACAAGGGAGCAGTTCTTC.

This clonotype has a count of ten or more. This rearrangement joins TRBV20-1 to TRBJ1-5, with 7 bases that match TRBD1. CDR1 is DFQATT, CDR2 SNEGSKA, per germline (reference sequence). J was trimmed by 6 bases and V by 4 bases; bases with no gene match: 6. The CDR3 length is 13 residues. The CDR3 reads CSATTGAFQPQHF. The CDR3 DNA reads TGCAGTGCTACCACAGGGGCTTTTCAGCCCCAGCATTTT.

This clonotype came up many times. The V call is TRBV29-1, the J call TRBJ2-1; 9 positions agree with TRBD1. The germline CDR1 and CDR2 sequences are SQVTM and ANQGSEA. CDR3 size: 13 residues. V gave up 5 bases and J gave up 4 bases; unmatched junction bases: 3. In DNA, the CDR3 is TGCAGCGTTCCGGGACAGGGATACAATGAGCAGTTCTTC. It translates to CSVPGQGYNEQFF.

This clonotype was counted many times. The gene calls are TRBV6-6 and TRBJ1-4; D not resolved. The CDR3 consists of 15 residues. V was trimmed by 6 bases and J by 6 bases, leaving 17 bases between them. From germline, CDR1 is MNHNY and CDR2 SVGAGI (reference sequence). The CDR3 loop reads CASSLYPRADEKLFF. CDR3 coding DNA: TGTGCCAGCAGCCTGTATCCGAGGGCGGATGAAAAACTGTTTTTT.

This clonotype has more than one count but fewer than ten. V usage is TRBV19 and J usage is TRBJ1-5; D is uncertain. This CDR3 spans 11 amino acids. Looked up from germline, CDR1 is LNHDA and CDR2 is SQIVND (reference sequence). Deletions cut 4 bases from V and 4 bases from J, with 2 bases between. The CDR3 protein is CASSTNQPQHF. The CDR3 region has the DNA TGTGCCAGTAGTACAAATCAGCCCCAGCATTTT.

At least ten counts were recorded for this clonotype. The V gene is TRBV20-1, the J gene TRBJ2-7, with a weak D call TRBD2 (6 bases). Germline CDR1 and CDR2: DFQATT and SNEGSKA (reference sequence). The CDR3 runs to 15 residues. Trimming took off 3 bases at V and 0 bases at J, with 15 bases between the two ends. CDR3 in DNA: TGCAGTGCTAGGAGTCTAGCGCAGAGCTCCTACGAGCAGTACTTC. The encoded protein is CSARSLAQSSYEQYF.

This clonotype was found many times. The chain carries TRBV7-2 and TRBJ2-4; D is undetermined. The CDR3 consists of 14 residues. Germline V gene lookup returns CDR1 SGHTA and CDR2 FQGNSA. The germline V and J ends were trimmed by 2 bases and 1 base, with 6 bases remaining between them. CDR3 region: CASSLTGAKNIQYF. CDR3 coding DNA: TGTGCCAGCAGCTTAACGGGCGCCAAAAACATTCAGTACTTC.

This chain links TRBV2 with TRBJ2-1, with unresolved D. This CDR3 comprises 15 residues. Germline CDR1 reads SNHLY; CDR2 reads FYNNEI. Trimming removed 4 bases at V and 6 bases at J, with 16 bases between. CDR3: CASSASYLITNEQFF. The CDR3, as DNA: TGTGCCAGCAGTGCATCATATCTTATAACCAATGAGCAGTTCTTC.

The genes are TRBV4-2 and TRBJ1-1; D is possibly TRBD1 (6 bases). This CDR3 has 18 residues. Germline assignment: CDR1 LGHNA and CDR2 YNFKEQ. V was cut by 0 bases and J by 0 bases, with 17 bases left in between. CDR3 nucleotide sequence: TGTGCCAGCAGCCAAGATAGCCAGTTTCGGGGGCTGAACACTGAAGCTTTCTTT. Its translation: CASSQDSQFRGLNTEAFF.